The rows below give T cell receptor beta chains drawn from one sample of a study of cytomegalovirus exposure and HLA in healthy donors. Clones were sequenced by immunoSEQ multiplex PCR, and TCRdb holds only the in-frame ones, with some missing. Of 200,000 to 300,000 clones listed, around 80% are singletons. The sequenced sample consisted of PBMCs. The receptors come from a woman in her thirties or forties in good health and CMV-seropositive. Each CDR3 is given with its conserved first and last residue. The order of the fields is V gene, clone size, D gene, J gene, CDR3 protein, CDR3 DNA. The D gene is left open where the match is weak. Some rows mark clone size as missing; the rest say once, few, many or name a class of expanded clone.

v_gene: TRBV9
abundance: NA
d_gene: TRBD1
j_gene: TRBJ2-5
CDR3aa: CASSAHRGIQETQYF
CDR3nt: TGTGCCAGCAGCGCTCACAGGGGGATCCAAGAGACCCAGTACTTC

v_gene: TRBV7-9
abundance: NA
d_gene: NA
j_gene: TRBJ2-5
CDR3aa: CASSLWGGQETQYF
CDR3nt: TGTGCCAGCAGCTTATGGGGCGGACAAGAGACCCAGTACTTC

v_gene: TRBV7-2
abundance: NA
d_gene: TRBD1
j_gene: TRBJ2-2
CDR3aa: CASSFWLTGGTGELFF
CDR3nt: TGTGCCAGCAGCTTTTGGTTGACAGGGGGCACCGGGGAGCTGTTTTTT

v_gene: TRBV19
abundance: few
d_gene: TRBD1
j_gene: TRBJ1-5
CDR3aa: CASSSLGTGSQPQHF
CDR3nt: TGTGCCAGTAGTAGCCTCGGGACAGGGTCTCAGCCCCAGCATTTT

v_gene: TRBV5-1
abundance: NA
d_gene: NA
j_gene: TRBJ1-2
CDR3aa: CASSLGDTRNYGYTF
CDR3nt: TGCGCCAGCAGCTTGGGGGACACCCGTAACTATGGCTACACCTTC

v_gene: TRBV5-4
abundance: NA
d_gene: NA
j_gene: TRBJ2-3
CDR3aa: CASTRGASTDTQYF
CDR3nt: TGTGCCAGCACCCGCGGGGCTAGCACAGATACGCAGTATTTT

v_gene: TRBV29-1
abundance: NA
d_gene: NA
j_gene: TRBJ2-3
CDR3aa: CSVEGLLGLGDTQYF
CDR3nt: TGCAGCGTTGAAGGATTACTAGGACTTGGAGATACGCAGTATTTT

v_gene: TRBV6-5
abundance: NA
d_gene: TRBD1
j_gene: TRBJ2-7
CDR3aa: CASSPGTGRSYEQYF
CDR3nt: TGTGCCAGCAGTCCCGGGACAGGCCGATCCTACGAGCAGTACTTC

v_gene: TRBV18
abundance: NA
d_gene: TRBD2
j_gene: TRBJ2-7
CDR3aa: CASSPVRTRGEQYF
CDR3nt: TGTGCCAGCTCACCAGTACGGACTAGGGGCGAGCAGTACTTC

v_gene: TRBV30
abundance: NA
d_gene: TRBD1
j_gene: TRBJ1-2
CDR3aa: CAWVRDRVNYGYTF
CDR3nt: TGTGCCTGGGTACGAGACAGGGTTAACTATGGCTACACCTTC

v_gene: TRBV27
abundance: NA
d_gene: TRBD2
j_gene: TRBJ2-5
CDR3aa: CASSTQGLAGNGETQYF
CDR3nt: TGTGCCAGCAGTACCCAGGGACTAGCGGGGAACGGAGAGACCCAGTACTTC

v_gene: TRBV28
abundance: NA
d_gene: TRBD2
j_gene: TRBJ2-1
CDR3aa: CASSFGPLSGLAGVKVEQFF
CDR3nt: TGTGCCAGCAGTTTTGGGCCCCTCTCGGGACTAGCGGGAGTCAAAGTTGAGCAGTTCTTC

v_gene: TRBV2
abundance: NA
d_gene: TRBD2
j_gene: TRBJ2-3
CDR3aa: CASSEGLAGTDTQYF
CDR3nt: TGTGCCAGCAGTGAAGGACTAGCAGGCACAGATACGCAGTATTTT

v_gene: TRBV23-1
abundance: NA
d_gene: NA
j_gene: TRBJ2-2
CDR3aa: CASSPRAKRDTGELFF
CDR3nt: TGCGCCAGCAGCCCCCGGGCGAAGAGGGACACCGGGGAGCTGTTTTTT

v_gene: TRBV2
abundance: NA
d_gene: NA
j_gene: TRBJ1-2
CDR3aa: CASIGDFYYGYTF
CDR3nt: TGTGCCAGCATAGGGGACTTTTACTATGGCTACACCTTC

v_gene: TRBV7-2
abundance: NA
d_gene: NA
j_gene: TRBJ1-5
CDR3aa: CASSYVTGQNQPQHF
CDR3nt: TGTGCCAGCAGCTATGTGACAGGCCAAAATCAGCCCCAGCATTTT

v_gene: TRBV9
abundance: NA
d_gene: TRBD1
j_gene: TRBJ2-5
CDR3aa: CASSVGAGQAAQGTQYF
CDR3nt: TGTGCCAGCAGCGTAGGGGCGGGACAGGCGGCCCAGGGGACCCAGTACTTC

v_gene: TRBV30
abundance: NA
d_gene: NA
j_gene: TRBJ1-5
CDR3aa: CAWTTGRYSNQPQHF
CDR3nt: TGTGCCTGGACCACCGGGAGATATAGCAATCAGCCCCAGCATTTT

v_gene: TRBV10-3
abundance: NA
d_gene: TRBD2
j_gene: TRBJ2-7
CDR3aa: CAISEATSGWDYEQYF
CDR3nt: TGTGCCATCAGTGAGGCTACTAGCGGGTGGGACTACGAGCAGTACTTC

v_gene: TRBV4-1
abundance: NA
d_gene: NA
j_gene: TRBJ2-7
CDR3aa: CASSQVSRAYEQYF
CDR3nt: TGCGCCAGCAGCCAAGTATCGCGGGCCTACGAGCAGTACTTC

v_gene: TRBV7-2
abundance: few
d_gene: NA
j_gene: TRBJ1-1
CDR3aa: CASSWGGGPPQAFF
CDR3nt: TGTGCCAGCAGCTGGGGAGGGGGTCCCCCTCAAGCTTTCTTT

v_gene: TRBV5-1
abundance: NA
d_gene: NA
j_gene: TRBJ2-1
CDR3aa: CASSLSQSSYNEQFF
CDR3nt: TGCGCCAGCAGCTTGTCACAGTCCTCCTACAATGAGCAGTTCTTC

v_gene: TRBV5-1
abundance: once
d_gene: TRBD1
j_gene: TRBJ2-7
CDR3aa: CASRQGGGSSYEQYF
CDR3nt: TGCGCCAGCAGACAAGGGGGCGGGTCCTCCTACGAGCAGTACTTC

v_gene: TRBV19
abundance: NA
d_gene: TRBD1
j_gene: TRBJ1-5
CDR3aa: CASSATGGNQPQHF
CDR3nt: TGTGCCAGTAGCGCGACAGGGGGAAATCAGCCCCAGCATTTT

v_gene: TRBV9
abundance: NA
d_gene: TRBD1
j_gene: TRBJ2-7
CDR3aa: CASSDGTGRGSYEQYF
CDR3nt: TGTGCCAGCAGCGATGGGACAGGGAGGGGATCCTACGAGCAGTACTTC

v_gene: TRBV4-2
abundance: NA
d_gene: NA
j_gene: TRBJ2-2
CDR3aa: CASSQIGGPGGELFF
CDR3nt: TGTGCCAGCAGCCAAATTGGAGGCCCTGGCGGGGAGCTGTTTTTT

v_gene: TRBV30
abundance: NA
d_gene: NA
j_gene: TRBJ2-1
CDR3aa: CAWSIPQNEQFF
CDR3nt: TGTGCCTGGAGTATCCCCCAAAATGAGCAGTTCTTC

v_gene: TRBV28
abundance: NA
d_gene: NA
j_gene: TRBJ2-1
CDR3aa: CASSDRDKGSYNEQFF
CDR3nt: TGTGCCAGCAGTGACCGGGACAAAGGCTCCTACAATGAGCAGTTCTTC

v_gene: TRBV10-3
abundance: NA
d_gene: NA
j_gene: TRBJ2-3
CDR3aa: CAISESGLTTDTQYF
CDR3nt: TGTGCCATCAGTGAGTCGGGACTTACCACAGATACGCAGTATTTT

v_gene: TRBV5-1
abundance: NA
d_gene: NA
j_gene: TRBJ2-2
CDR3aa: CASSFPEGNTGELFF
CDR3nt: TGCGCCAGCAGCTTCCCAGAGGGAAACACCGGGGAGCTGTTTTTT

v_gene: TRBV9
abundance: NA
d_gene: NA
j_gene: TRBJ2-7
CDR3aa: CASSVGQGIVYEQYF
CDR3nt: TGTGCCAGCAGCGTCGGCCAGGGAATAGTCTACGAGCAGTACTTC

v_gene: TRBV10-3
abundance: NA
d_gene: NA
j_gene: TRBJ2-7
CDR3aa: CAIRIPLVSLRDEQYF
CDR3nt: TGTGCCATCAGGATCCCCCTGGTAAGCTTACGCGACGAGCAGTACTTC

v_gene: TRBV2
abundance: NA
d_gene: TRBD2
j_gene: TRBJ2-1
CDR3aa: CASTLTSGVGNEQFF
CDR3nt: TGTGCCAGCACTTTGACTAGCGGGGTGGGCAATGAGCAGTTCTTC

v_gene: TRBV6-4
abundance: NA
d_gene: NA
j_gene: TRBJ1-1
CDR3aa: CASKRDSRGEAFF
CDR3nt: TGTGCCAGCAAAAGAGACAGTAGGGGGGAAGCTTTCTTT

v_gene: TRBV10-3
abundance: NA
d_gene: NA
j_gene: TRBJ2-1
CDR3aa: CAISAASGDSYNEQFF
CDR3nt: TGTGCCATCAGTGCTGCGTCGGGGGACAGCTACAATGAGCAGTTCTTC

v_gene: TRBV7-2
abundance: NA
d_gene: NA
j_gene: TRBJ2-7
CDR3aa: CASSPRTDSWEQYF
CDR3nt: TGTGCCAGCAGCCCTCGGACAGATTCTTGGGAGCAGTACTTC

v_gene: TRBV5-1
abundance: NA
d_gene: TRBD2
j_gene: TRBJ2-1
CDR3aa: CASSLGFGSGGINEQFF
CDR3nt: TGCGCCAGCAGCTTGGGGTTTGGTAGCGGGGGGATCAATGAGCAGTTCTTC

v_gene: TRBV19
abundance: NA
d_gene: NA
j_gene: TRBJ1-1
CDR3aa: CASQKQLGGPFGAFF
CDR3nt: TGTGCCAGTCAGAAACAGTTGGGGGGGCCGTTTGGGGCTTTCTTT

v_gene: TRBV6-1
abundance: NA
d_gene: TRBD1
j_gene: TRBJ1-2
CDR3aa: CASSPQQGWYGYTF
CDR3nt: TGTGCCAGCAGTCCCCAACAGGGGTGGTATGGCTACACCTTC

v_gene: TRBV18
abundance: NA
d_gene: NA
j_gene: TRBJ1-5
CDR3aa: CASSPTKTGSNQPQHF
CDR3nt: TGTGCCAGCTCACCGACTAAGACAGGTAGCAATCAGCCCCAGCATTTT

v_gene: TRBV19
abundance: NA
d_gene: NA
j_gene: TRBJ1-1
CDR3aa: CASSIGWQIEAFF
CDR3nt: TGTGCCAGTAGTATAGGGTGGCAGATCGAAGCTTTCTTT

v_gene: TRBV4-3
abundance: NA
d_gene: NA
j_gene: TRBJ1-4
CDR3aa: CASAPGAGSVSEKLFF
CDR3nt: TGCGCCAGCGCCCCAGGGGCAGGCTCGGTTAGTGAAAAACTGTTTTTT

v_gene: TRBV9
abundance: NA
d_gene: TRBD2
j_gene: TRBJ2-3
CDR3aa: CASSPPKAAGPDTQYF
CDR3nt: TGTGCCAGCAGCCCCCCCAAGGCAGCGGGGCCCGATACGCAGTATTTT

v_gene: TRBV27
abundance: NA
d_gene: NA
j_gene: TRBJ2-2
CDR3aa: CASSFPSGELTGELFF
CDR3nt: TGTGCCAGCAGTTTCCCTTCGGGGGAACTCACCGGGGAGCTGTTTTTT

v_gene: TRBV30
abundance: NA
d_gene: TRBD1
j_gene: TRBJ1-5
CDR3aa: CAWSRNTGEIRRIQPQHF
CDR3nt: TGTGCCTGGAGCCGAAATACAGGGGAAATTCGCAGGATACAGCCCCAGCATTTT

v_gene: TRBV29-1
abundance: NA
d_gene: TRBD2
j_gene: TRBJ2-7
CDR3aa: CSVEEGRGEVGQYF
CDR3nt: TGCAGCGTTGAGGAGGGGCGGGGGGAGGTAGGGCAGTACTTC

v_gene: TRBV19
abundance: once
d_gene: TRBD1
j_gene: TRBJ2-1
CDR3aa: CASSMGTGLIDEQFF
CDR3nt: TGTGCCAGTAGTATGGGGACAGGTTTGATCGATGAGCAGTTCTTC

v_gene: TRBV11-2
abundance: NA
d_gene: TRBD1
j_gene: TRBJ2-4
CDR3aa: CASSLQTGRRVKNIQYF
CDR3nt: TGTGCCAGCAGCCTCCAGACAGGGCGTAGGGTCAAAAACATTCAGTACTTC

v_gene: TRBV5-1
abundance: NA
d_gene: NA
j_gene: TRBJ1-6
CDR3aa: CASSLDSAPLHF
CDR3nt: TGCGCCAGCAGCTTGGATTCTGCACCCCTCCACTTT

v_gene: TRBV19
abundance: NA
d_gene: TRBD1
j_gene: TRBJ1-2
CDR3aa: CASSMGQGNGYTF
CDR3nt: TGTGCCAGTAGTATGGGACAGGGGAATGGCTACACCTTC

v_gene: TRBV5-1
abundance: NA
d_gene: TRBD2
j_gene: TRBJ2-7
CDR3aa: CASSMTSGPYYEQYF
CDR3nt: TGCGCCAGCAGCATGACTAGCGGGCCTTACTACGAGCAGTACTTC

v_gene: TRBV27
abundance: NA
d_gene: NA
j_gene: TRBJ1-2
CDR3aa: CASSLSSGVRGYTF
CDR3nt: TGTGCCAGCAGTTTATCGAGCGGGGTTCGTGGCTACACCTTC

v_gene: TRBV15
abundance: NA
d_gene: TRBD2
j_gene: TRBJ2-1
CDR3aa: CATSRGTSGGAAGRNEQFF
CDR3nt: TGTGCCACCAGCAGAGGGACTAGCGGGGGGGCCGCGGGTCGAAATGAGCAGTTCTTC

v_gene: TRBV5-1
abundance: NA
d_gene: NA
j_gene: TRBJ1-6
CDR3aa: CASSLVLQSGSGDSPLHF
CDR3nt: TGCGCCAGCAGCTTGGTACTACAGTCGGGGAGCGGGGATTCACCCCTCCACTTT

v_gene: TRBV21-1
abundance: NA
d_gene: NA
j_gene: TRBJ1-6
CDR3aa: CASSNRGTGTYNSPLHF
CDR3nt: TGTGCCAGCAGCAACAGAGGGACAGGGACTTATAATTCACCCCTCCACTTT

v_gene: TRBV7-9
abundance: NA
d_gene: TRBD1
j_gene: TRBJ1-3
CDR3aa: CSSSPDRAGNTIYF
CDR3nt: TGTTCCAGCAGCCCGGACAGGGCTGGAAACACCATATATTTT

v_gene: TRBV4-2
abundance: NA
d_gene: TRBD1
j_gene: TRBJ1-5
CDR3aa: CASSQEDRRDQPQHF
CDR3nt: TGTGCCAGCAGCCAAGAGGACAGGAGGGATCAGCCCCAGCATTTT

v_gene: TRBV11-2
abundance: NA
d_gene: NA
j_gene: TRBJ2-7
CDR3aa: CASSLAADSSYEQYF
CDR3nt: TGTGCCAGCAGCTTAGCGGCGGATAGCTCCTACGAGCAGTACTTC

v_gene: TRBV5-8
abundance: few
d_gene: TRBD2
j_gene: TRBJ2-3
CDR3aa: CASSFGTSGDTYTDTQYF
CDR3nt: TGTGCCAGCAGTTTCGGGACTAGCGGGGACACTTACACAGATACGCAGTATTTT